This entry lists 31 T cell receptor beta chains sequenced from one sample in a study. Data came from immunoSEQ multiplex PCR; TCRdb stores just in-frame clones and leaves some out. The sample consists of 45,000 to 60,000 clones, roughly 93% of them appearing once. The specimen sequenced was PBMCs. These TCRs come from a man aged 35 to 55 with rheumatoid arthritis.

DNA for the CDR3: TGTGCCAGCAGTTACGGCCGGCCGAATTCACCCCTCCACTTT. Its translation is CASSYGRPNSPLHF. The chain combines TRBV6-5 with TRBJ1-6; D gene unclear. V gave up 2 bases and J gave up 7 bases, with 9 bases separating them. Germline V lookup: CDR1 MNHEY, CDR2 SVGAGI. The CDR3 spans 14 residues.

CDR3 nucleotides: TGCGCCAGCAGCTTGGGGAGGCAGGGCTATGGCTACACCTTC. Translation: CASSLGRQGYGYTF. The chain has TRBV5-1 and TRBJ1-2, with a tentative D call TRBD1 (5 bases). This CDR3 is 14 amino acids long. CDR1 is SGHRS and CDR2 is YFSETQ in the germline V gene. Trimming removed 0 bases at V and 4 bases at J, with 10 bases between.

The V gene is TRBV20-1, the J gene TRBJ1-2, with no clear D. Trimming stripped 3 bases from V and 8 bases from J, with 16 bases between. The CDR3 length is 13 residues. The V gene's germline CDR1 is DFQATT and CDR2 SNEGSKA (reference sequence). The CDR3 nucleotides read TGCAGTGCTAGTTTAGATGGGGTAGTAGGCTACACCTTC. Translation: CSASLDGVVGYTF.

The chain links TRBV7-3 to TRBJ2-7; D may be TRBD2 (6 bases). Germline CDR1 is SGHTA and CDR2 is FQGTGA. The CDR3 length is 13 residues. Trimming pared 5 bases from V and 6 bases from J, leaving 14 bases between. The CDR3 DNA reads TGTGCCAGCAGCAGCCGGGAGATTGGCGAGCAGTACTTC. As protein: CASSSREIGEQYF.

The CDR3 sequence is CAVGTGNTEAFF. CDR3 DNA: TGTGCCGTTGGGACAGGGAACACTGAAGCTTTCTTT. The V call is TRBV10-3, the J call TRBJ1-1; 8 nucleotides line up with TRBD1. Germline V lookup: CDR1 ENHRY, CDR2 SYGVKD. The CDR3 has 12 residues. Germline trimming cut 11 bases from V and 1 base from J; bases unmatched to any gene: 3.

The DNA for the CDR3 is TGCGCCAGCAGCCAAACAGAGAACACTGAAGCTTTCTTT. Translating it yields CASSQTENTEAFF. This rearrangement joins TRBV4-1 to TRBJ1-1; the D is unclear. Trimming pared 2 bases from V and 1 base from J, leaving 5 bases between. The CDR3 totals 13 residues. Germline V gene data show CDR1 as MGHRA and CDR2 as YSYEKL.

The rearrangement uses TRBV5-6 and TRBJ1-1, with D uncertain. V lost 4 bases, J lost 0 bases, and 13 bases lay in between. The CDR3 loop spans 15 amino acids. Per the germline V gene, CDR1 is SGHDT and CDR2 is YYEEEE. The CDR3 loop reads CASSLYPTLNTEAFF. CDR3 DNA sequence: TGTGCCAGCAGCCTCTACCCGACATTGAACACTGAAGCTTTCTTT.

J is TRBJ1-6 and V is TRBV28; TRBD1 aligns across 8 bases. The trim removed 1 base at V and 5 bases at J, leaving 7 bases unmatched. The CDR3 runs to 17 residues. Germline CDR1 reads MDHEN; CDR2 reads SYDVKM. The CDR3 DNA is TGTGCCAGCAGTTTATTCCCCAGGGGGCGGGATAATTCACCCCTCCACTTT. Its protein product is CASSLFPRGRDNSPLHF.

CDR3 in DNA: TGTGCCAGCAGGGAGGCGGCCAGGCCCTTTGGCTACACCTTC. This sequence encodes CASREAARPFGYTF. The chain links TRBV25-1 to TRBJ1-2; D uncertain. Germline V gene lookup returns CDR1 MGHDK and CDR2 SYGVNS. The CDR3 totals 14 residues. V was cut by 6 bases and J by 7 bases, with 18 bases left in between.

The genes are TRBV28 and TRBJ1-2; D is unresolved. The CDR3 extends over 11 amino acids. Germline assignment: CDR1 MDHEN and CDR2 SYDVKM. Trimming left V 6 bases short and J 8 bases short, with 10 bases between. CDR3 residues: CASRTDGGYTF. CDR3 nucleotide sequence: TGTGCCAGCAGAACGGACGGAGGCTACACCTTC.

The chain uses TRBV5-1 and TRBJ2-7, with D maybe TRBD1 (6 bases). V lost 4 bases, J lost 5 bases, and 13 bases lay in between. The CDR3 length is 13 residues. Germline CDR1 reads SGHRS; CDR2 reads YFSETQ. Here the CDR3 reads CASSATGYNEQYF. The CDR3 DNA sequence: TGCGCCAGCAGCGCAACAGGGTACAACGAGCAGTACTTC.

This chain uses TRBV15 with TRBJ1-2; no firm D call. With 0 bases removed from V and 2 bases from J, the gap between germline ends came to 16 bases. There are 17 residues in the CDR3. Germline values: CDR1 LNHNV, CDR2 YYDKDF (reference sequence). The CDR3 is CATSRDRVSIQNYGYTF. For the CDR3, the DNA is TGTGCCACCAGCAGAGATAGGGTGAGCATCCAAAACTATGGCTACACCTTC. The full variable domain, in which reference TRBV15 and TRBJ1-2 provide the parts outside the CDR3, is DAMVIQNPRYQVTQFGKPVTLSCSQTLNHNVMYWYQQKSSQAPKLLFHYYDKDFNNEADTPDNFQSRRPNTSFCFLDIRSPGLGDTAMYLCATSRDRVSIQNYGYTFGSGTRLTVV.

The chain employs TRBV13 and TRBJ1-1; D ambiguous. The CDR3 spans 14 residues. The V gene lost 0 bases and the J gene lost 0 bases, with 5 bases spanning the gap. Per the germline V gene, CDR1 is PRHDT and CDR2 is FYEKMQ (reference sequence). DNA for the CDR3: TGTGCCAGCAGCTTAGGCCGGGTGAACACTGAAGCTTTCTTT. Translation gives CASSLGRVNTEAFF.

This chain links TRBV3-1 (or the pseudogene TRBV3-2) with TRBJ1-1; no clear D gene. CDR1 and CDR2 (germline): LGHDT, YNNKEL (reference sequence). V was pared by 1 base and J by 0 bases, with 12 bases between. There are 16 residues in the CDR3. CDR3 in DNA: TGTGCCAGCAGCCAAGTTCAGAAAACTATGAACACTGAAGCTTTCTTT. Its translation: CASSQVQKTMNTEAFF.

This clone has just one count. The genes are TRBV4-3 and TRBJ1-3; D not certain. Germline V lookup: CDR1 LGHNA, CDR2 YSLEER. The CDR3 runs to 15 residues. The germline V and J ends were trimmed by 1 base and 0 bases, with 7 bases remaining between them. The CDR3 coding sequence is TGCGCCAGCAGCCAAGTAACGTACTCTGGAAACACCATATATTTT. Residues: CASSQVTYSGNTIYF.

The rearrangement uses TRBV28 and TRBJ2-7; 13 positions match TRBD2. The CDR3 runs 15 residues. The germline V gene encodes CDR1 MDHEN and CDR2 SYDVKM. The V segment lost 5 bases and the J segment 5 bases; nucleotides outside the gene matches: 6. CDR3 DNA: TGTGCCAGCAGTGAGACTAGCGGGAGGTTCCACGAGCAGTACTTC. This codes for CASSETSGRFHEQYF.

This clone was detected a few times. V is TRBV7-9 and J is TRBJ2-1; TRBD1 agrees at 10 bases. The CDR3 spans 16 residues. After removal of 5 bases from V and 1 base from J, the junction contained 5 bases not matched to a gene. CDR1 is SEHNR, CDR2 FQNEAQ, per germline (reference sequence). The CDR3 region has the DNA TGTGCCAGCAGCGCATCGGGACAGGGGTCCTACAATGAGCAGTTCTTC. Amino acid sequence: CASSASGQGSYNEQFF. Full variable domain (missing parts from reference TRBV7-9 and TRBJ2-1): DTGVSQNPRHKITKRGQNVTFRCDPISEHNRLYWYRQTLGQGPEFLTYFQNEAQLEKSRLLSDRFSAERPKGSFSTLEIQRTEQGDSAMYLCASSASGQGSYNEQFFGPGTRLTVL.

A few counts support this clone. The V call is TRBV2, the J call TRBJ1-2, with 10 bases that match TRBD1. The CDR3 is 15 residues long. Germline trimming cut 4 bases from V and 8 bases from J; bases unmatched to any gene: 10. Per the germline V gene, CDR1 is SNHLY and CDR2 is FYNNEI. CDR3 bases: TGTGCCAGCAGTGGGGACAGGGGCTCCCCGGAGGGCTACACCTTC. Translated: CASSGDRGSPEGYTF.

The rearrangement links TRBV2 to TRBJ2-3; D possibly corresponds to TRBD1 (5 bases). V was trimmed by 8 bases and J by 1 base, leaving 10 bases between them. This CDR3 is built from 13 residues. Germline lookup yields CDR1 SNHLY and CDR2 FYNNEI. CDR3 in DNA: TGTGCCAGCTTTGGCAGGGGCACAGATACGCAGTATTTT. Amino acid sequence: CASFGRGTDTQYF.

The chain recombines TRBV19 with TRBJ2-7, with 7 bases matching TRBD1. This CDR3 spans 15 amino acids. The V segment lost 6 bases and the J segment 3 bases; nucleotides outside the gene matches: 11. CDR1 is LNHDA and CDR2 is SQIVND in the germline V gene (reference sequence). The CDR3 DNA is TGTGCCAGTAGCAAACCGGGACAGAGCATCTACGAGCAGTACTTC. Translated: CASSKPGQSIYEQYF.

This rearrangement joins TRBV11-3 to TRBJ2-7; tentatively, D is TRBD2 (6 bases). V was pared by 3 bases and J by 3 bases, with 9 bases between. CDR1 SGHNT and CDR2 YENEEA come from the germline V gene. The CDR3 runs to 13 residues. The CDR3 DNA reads TGTGCCAGCAGCTTCGCCGGGAGCTACGAGCAGTACTTC. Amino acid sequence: CASSFAGSYEQYF.

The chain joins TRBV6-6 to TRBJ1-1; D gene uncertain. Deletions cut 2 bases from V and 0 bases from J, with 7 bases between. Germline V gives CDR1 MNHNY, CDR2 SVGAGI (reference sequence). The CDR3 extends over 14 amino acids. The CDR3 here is CASSYEGLNTEAFF. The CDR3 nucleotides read TGTGCCAGCAGTTACGAGGGTTTGAACACTGAAGCTTTCTTT.

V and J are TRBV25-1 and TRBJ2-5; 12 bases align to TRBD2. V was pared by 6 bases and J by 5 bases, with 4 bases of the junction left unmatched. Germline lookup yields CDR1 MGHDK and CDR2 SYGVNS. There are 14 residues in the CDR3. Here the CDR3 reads CASRLAGGGETQYF. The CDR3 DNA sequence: TGTGCCAGCAGACTAGCGGGAGGAGGGGAGACCCAGTACTTC.

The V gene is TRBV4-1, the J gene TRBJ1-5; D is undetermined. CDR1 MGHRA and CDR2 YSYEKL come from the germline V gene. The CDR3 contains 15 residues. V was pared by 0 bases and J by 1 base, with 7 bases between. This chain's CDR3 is CASSQDPRSNQPQHF. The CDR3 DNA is TGCGCCAGCAGCCAAGATCCCAGGAGCAATCAGCCCCAGCATTTT.

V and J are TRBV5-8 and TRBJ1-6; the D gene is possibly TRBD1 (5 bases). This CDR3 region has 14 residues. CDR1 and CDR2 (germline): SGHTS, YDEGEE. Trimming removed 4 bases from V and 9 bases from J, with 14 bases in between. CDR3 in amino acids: CASSLQGRTSPLHF. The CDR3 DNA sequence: TGTGCCAGCAGCCTGCAGGGTCGGACTTCACCCCTCCACTTT.

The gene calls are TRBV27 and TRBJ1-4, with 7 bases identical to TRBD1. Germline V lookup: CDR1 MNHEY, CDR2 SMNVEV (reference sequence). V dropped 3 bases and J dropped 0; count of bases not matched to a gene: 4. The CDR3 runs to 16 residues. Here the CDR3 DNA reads TGTGCCAGCAGTTTGGAGACAGGGACAACTAATGAAAAACTGTTTTTT. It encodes CASSLETGTTNEKLFF.

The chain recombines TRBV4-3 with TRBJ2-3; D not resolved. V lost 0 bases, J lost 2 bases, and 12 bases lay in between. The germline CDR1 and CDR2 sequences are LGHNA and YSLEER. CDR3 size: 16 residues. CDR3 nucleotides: TGCGCCAGCAGCCAAGAAACCGATTTACTCACAGATACGCAGTATTTT. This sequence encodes CASSQETDLLTDTQYF.

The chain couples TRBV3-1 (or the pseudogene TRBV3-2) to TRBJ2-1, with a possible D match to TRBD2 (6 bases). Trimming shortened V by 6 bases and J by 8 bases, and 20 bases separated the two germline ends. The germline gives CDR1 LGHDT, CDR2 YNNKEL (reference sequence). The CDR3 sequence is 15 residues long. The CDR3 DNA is TGTGCCAGCAGAAATTGGAGGGGCGATTCAGATGAGCAGTTCTTC. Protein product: CASRNWRGDSDEQFF.

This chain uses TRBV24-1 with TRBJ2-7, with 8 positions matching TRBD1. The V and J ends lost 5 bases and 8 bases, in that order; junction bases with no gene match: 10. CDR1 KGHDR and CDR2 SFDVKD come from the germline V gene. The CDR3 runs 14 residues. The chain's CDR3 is CATSGSGTGDQQYF. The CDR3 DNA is TGTGCCACCAGTGGTTCCGGGACAGGAGATCAGCAGTACTTC.

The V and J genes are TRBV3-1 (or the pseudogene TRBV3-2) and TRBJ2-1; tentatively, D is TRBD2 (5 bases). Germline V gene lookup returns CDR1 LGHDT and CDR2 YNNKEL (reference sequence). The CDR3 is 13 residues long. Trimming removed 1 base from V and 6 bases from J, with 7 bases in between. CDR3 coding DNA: TGTGCCAGCAGCCAAGGAGGGAGCAATGAGCAGTTCTTC. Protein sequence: CASSQGGSNEQFF.

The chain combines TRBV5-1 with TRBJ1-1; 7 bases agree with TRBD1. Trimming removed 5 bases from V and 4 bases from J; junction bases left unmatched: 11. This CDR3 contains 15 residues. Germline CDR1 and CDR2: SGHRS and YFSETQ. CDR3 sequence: CASSRVQGFGTEAFF. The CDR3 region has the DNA TGCGCCAGCAGTCGGGTACAGGGGTTCGGCACTGAAGCTTTCTTT.